One and the same sample provided the 20 T cell receptor beta chains below, sequenced in a study of cytomegalovirus exposure and HLA in healthy donors. Both 60 Vbeta primers and 13 Jbeta primers went into the PCR. Method: immunoSEQ multiplex PCR; TCRdb's copy keeps in-frame clones and lacks some. The profile covers some 200,000 clones, with 82% appearing a single time and 1.7% taken by the ten largest. Sequencing used PBMCs. The source is a woman between 18 and 29 years old in good health and CMV-seronegative.

This clone was observed a few times. The chain is built from TRBV6-1 and TRBJ2-1, with D maybe TRBD2 (6 bases). V shed 0 bases and J shed 14 bases, with 14 bases lying between them. Per germline, CDR1 MNHNS and CDR2 SASEGT. CDR3 size: 13 residues. CDR3 DNA sequence: TGTGCCAGCAGTGAAGCGCGGGGTAAGCGGGAGTTCTTC. This codes for CASSEARGKREFF.

Only a few counts were recorded for this clone. The V call is TRBV2, the J call TRBJ1-1; possibly TRBD1 for D (5 bases). Trimming shortened V by 6 bases and J by 1 base, and 9 bases separated the two germline ends. CDR1 is SNHLY, CDR2 FYNNEI, per germline. The CDR3 covers 13 residues. In DNA form, the CDR3 reads TGTGCCAGCAGCTCACAGGAGAACACTGAAGCTTTCTTT. It codes for CASSSQENTEAFF.

The rearrangement uses TRBV7-9 and TRBJ2-7; 10 bases are a match to TRBD2. V lost 2 bases and J lost 0; bases outside the gene matches: 4. In germline, CDR1 is SEHNR, CDR2 FQNEAQ (reference sequence). The CDR3 is 16 residues long. The CDR3 DNA is TGTGCCAGCAGCTTACGACTAGCGGGTCTCTCCTACGAGCAGTACTTC. It specifies CASSLRLAGLSYEQYF.

This chain connects TRBV30 to TRBJ2-7, with D possibly TRBD2 on 5 matching bases. The length of the CDR3 is 14 residues. CDR1 is GTSNPN and CDR2 is SVGIG in the germline V gene (reference sequence). Trimming cost V 0 bases and J 2 bases, with 11 bases left between them. This chain's CDR3 is CAWSVGTSAYEQYF. CDR3 bases: TGTGCCTGGAGTGTAGGAACTAGTGCCTACGAGCAGTACTTC.

The chain joins TRBV13 to TRBJ1-5; D unresolved. V lost 1 base and J lost 6, with 7 bases in between. The V gene's germline CDR1 is PRHDT and CDR2 FYEKMQ (reference sequence). The CDR3 spans 13 residues. The CDR3 sequence: CASSLEEGQPQHF. In DNA form, the CDR3 reads TGTGCCAGCAGCTTAGAGGAGGGTCAGCCCCAGCATTTT.

This chain connects TRBV28 to TRBJ1-1, with TRBD1 matching 8 bases. The germline V gene encodes CDR1 MDHEN and CDR2 SYDVKM. The ends lost 6 bases at V and 4 bases at J; junction bases unmatched: 7. CDR3 size: 14 residues. CDR3 sequence: CASSTPGGGTEAFF. The DNA of the CDR3 is TGTGCCAGCAGCACCCCAGGGGGCGGCACTGAAGCTTTCTTT. The full variable domain, rest sourced from reference TRBV28 and TRBJ1-1, is DVKVTQSSRYLVKRTGEKVFLECVQDMDHENMFWYRQDPGLGLRLIYFSYDVKMKEKGDIPEGYSVSREKKERFSLILESASTNQTSMYLCASSTPGGGTEAFFGQGTRLTVV.

The chain employs TRBV6-5 and TRBJ2-7; D remains unclear. Germline-derived CDR1 and CDR2 are MNHEY and SVGAGI. V was cut by 0 bases and J by 0 bases, with 9 bases left in between. CDR3 length: 15 amino acids. The CDR3 spells CASSYSIGFSYEQYF. As DNA, the CDR3 is TGTGCCAGCAGTTACTCGATCGGGTTCTCCTACGAGCAGTACTTC.

The chain employs TRBV9 and TRBJ2-1; 9 bases match TRBD2. The ends lost 4 bases at V and 9 bases at J; junction bases unmatched: 17. Germline CDR1 is SGDLS and CDR2 is YYNGEE. This CDR3 region has 17 residues. The CDR3 reads CASSQRGGGRAKGEQFF. In DNA, the CDR3 is TGTGCCAGCAGCCAAAGGGGGGGCGGGAGGGCCAAGGGTGAGCAGTTCTTC. Variable domain in full (rest from reference TRBV9 and TRBJ2-1): DSGVTQTPKHLITATGQRVTLRCSPRSGDLSVYWYQQSLDQGLQFLIQYYNGEERAKGNILERFSAQQFPDLHSELNLSSLELGDSALYFCASSQRGGGRAKGEQFFGPGTRLTVL.

The chain employs TRBV28 and TRBJ1-2; D is unclear. The CDR3 spans 14 residues. V was cut by 5 bases and J by 0 bases, with 10 bases left in between. The germline CDR1 and CDR2 sequences are MDHEN and SYDVKM. The CDR3 DNA reads as TGTGCCAGCAGTCCGCCGGGAACTAACTATGGCTACACCTTC. Protein sequence: CASSPPGTNYGYTF.

This clone occurred once. The chain combines TRBV5-4 with TRBJ2-3; no clear D gene. This CDR3 is 13 amino acids long. V was trimmed by 4 bases and J by 4 bases, leaving 10 bases between them. Germline CDR1 and CDR2: SGHNT and YYREEE (reference sequence). CDR3: CASSTSVADTQYF. CDR3 sequence (DNA): TGTGCCAGCAGCACTTCGGTGGCAGATACGCAGTATTTT.

The V and J genes are TRBV18 and TRBJ2-5; tentatively, D is TRBD2 (5 bases). Germline lookup yields CDR1 KGHSH and CDR2 LQKENI. The V end lost 4 bases, the J end lost 2 bases, and 20 bases lay between the germline ends. This CDR3 is 17 amino acids long. CDR3: CASSRVPGRTSQETQYF. DNA of the CDR3: TGTGCCAGCTCACGCGTACCGGGAAGAACGTCTCAAGAGACCCAGTACTTC. Full variable domain (missing parts from reference TRBV18 and TRBJ2-5): NAGVMQNPRHLVRRRGQEARLRCSPMKGHSHVYWYRQLPEEGLKFMVYLQKENIIDESGMPKERFSAEFPKEGPSILRIQQVVRGDSAAYFCASSRVPGRTSQETQYFGPGTRLLVL.

This rearrangement joins TRBV6-6 to TRBJ2-3; possibly TRBD1 for D (5 bases). CDR1 is MNHNY and CDR2 is SVGAGI in the germline V gene (reference sequence). V was pared by 6 bases and J by 3 bases, with 10 bases between. This CDR3 contains 13 residues. The CDR3 protein is CASRPDTTDTQYF. CDR3 bases: TGTGCCAGCAGACCGGACACAACAGATACGCAGTATTTT.

CDR3 sequence: CASSSGLETYEQYF. Written as DNA, the CDR3 is TGTGCCAGCAGTTCGGGACTAGAGACCTACGAGCAGTACTTC. The rearrangement links TRBV11-2 to TRBJ2-7; 8 nucleotides match TRBD2. The CDR3 runs to 14 residues. The J segment lost 2 bases and the V segment lost 6 bases, leaving 6 bases of the junction unmatched. The germline CDR1 and CDR2 sequences are SGHAT and FQNNGV.

This clone came up a few times. The CDR3 spells CASSPARGNTEAFF. The DNA for the CDR3 is TGTGCCAGCAGCCCCGCCCGGGGGAACACTGAAGCTTTCTTT. The V gene is TRBV5-6, the J gene TRBJ1-1, with D uncertain. Germline-derived CDR1 and CDR2 are SGHDT and YYEEEE. CDR3 length: 14 amino acids. Between the trimmed V and J ends, which lost 4 bases and 1 base, there was a span of 11 bases.

This clone was found once. The CDR3 nucleotides read TGTGCCAGCAGTATCCTAGCGGGAGAGGGCGGAGATACGCAGTATTTT. Protein sequence: CASSILAGEGGDTQYF. The chain uses TRBV6-4 and TRBJ2-3; TRBD2 matches at 10 bases. The germline V gene has CDR1 MRHNA and CDR2 SNTAGT. The J segment lost 5 bases and the V segment lost 5 bases, leaving 10 bases of the junction unmatched. The CDR3 is 16 amino acids.

J is TRBJ2-2 and V is TRBV19; 8 bases are a match to TRBD1. The CDR3 covers 15 residues. Germline CDR1 and CDR2: LNHDA and SQIVND (reference sequence). Unmatched junction bases numbered 8, after V lost 7 bases and J lost 4 bases. CDR3 sequence reads: CASTLGQVPTGELFF. The CDR3 DNA is TGTGCCAGTACTTTGGGACAGGTACCCACCGGGGAGCTGTTTTTT.

Comments on this clone: The sample has other DNA sequences that encode this CDR3 too. This chain uses TRBV6-5 with TRBJ1-1; tentative D call: TRBD1 (6 bases). The CDR3 runs 15 residues. Trimming shortened V by 0 bases and J by 0 bases, and 8 bases separated the two germline ends. Germline V CDR1 and CDR2: MNHEY, SVGAGI. CDR3 DNA: TGTGCCAGCAGTTACTCGGGACACCTGAACACTGAAGCTTTCTTT. It specifies CASSYSGHLNTEAFF.

The CDR3 DNA is TGTGCCAGCAGCCCCCGGGGGGGAGGCGGGTACAATGAGCAGTTCTTC. This codes for CASSPRGGGGYNEQFF. This chain connects TRBV5-4 to TRBJ2-1, with TRBD2 matching 8 bases. Germline CDR1 and CDR2: SGHNT and YYREEE (reference sequence). The CDR3 length is 16 residues. V shed 4 bases and J 4 bases; nucleotides not matched to a gene: 10.

This clone showed up just a few times. The CDR3 DNA reads TGTGCCAGTAGACAGGGTGGCTACACCTTC. Amino acids: CASRQGGYTF. The genes are TRBV19 and TRBJ1-2; D possibly corresponds to TRBD1 (6 bases). The CDR3 is made up of 10 amino acids. CDR1 and CDR2 (germline): LNHDA, SQIVND (reference sequence). Trimming left V 6 bases short and J 7 bases short, with 6 bases between. The whole variable domain, remainder taken from reference TRBV19 and TRBJ1-2, is DGGITQSPKYLFRKEGQNVTLSCEQNLNHDAMYWYRQDPGQGLRLIYYSQIVNDFQKGDIAEGYSVSREKKESFPLTVTSAQKNPTAFYLCASRQGGYTFGSGTRLTVV.

This clone has a handful of counts. The genes are TRBV4-3 and TRBJ1-5, with TRBD1 as a possible D gene (5 bases). The CDR3 loop spans 13 amino acids. Germline CDR1 LGHNA, CDR2 YSLEER. Deletions cut 0 bases from V and 10 bases from J, with 10 bases between. The CDR3 here is CASSQDFGAPQHF. The CDR3 region has the DNA TGCGCCAGCAGCCAAGATTTTGGGGCTCCCCAGCATTTT.